Presented here are 22 T cell receptor beta chains from one specimen sequenced in a study of blood T cell repertoires in COVID-19. Profiling relied on immunoSEQ multiplex PCR, and the TCRdb table lists in-frame clones only, not all of them. The sample lists about 200,000 clones, 75% to 90% occurring once. What was sequenced was peripheral blood. The receptors shown here come from a woman in her 70s with COVID-19, enrolled during active disease.

The rearrangement links TRBV9 to TRBJ1-1; D is unclear. The CDR3 length is 12 residues. V was pared by 4 bases and J by 4 bases, with 8 bases between. Germline-derived CDR1 and CDR2 are SGDLS and YYNGEE. CDR3 region: CASSPGFTEAFF. In DNA form, the CDR3 reads TGTGCCAGCAGCCCCGGGTTCACTGAAGCTTTCTTT.

The gene calls are TRBV19 and TRBJ1-4, with 9 positions matching TRBD1. Germline assignment: CDR1 LNHDA and CDR2 SQIVND (reference sequence). The CDR3 consists of 14 residues. V was pared by 8 bases and J by 5 bases, with 6 bases of the junction left unmatched. CDR3 sequence (DNA): TGTGCCAGTCGCGAGACAGGGGGGAATGAAAAACTGTTTTTT. It translates to CASRETGGNEKLFF. The complete variable domain, with remaining parts taken from reference TRBV19 and TRBJ1-4, reads DGGITQSPKYLFRKEGQNVTLSCEQNLNHDAMYWYRQDPGQGLRLIYYSQIVNDFQKGDIAEGYSVSREKKESFPLTVTSAQKNPTAFYLCASRETGGNEKLFFGSGTQLSVL.

This clone was counted a few times. The V gene is TRBV15, the J gene TRBJ1-6; D gene ambiguous. Germline assignment: CDR1 LNHNV and CDR2 YYDKDF (reference sequence). The V gene lost 0 bases and the J gene lost 5 bases, with 8 bases spanning the gap. CDR3 size: 15 residues. Here the CDR3 reads CATSRDPGDNSPLHF. The CDR3 coding sequence is TGTGCCACCAGCAGAGATCCGGGTGATAATTCACCCCTCCACTTT.

The chain employs TRBV7-2 and TRBJ2-3, with 9 bases lining up with TRBD1. The CDR3 covers 18 residues. In germline, CDR1 is SGHTA, CDR2 FQGNSA. V lost 3 bases and J lost 0; bases outside the gene matches: 10. The CDR3 nucleotides read TGTGCCAGCAGCTTGGGTCTAGGGGGGACAGGGAGCACAGATACGCAGTATTTT. Amino acid sequence: CASSLGLGGTGSTDTQYF.

The V gene is TRBV19, the J gene TRBJ2-7; 11 nucleotides line up with TRBD2. With 5 bases clipped from V and 0 bases from J, the junction kept 6 bases outside the gene matches. The V gene's germline CDR1 is LNHDA and CDR2 SQIVND (reference sequence). The CDR3 has 16 amino acids. CDR3 loop: CASSRLAGGSSYEQYF. CDR3 DNA sequence: TGTGCCAGTAGTCGTCTAGCGGGAGGCAGCTCCTACGAGCAGTACTTC.

This rearrangement joins TRBV5-6 to TRBJ2-3; D may be TRBD2 (6 bases). CDR1 and CDR2 from the germline V gene are SGHDT and YYEEEE. V lost 2 bases, J lost 6 bases, and 16 bases lay in between. CDR3 size: 15 residues. CDR3 sequence: CASSFIATRGDTQYF. The CDR3 bases are TGTGCCAGCAGCTTTATAGCTACCCGGGGGGATACGCAGTATTTT.

The J gene is TRBJ2-1, the V gene TRBV3-1 (or the pseudogene TRBV3-2); 12 bases fit TRBD2. The CDR3 sequence is 20 residues long. CDR1 and CDR2 (germline): LGHDT, YNNKEL (reference sequence). V lost 3 bases, J lost 2 bases, and 14 bases stayed unmatched. The CDR3 protein is CASSHLVRPSGRVTYNEQFF. The CDR3 nucleotides read TGTGCCAGCAGCCACCTAGTCCGGCCTAGCGGGAGGGTGACCTACAATGAGCAGTTCTTC.

A few counts support this clone. CDR3 loop: CASSSPSRGQPQHF. The CDR3 region has the DNA TGTGCCAGCAGTTCCCCGAGTCGTGGTCAGCCCCAGCATTTT. The chain recombines TRBV27 with TRBJ1-5, with unresolved D. The germline V gene has CDR1 MNHEY and CDR2 SMNVEV (reference sequence). V was shortened by 4 bases and J by 6 bases, with 13 bases between the two germline ends. The CDR3 is 14 amino acids.

The chain has TRBV28 and TRBJ1-1, with D unresolved. V was trimmed by 5 bases and J by 6 bases, leaving 10 bases between them. Germline V lookup: CDR1 MDHEN, CDR2 SYDVKM. The CDR3 runs to 12 residues. The CDR3 sequence: CASSKAEPEAFF. In nucleotides, the CDR3 is TGTGCCAGCAGTAAGGCGGAACCTGAAGCTTTCTTT. Full variable domain (missing parts from reference TRBV28 and TRBJ1-1): DVKVTQSSRYLVKRTGEKVFLECVQDMDHENMFWYRQDPGLGLRLIYFSYDVKMKEKGDIPEGYSVSREKKERFSLILESASTNQTSMYLCASSKAEPEAFFGQGTRLTVV.

The rearrangement joins TRBV18 to TRBJ2-1; tentative D call: TRBD1 (5 bases). The germline gives CDR1 KGHSH, CDR2 LQKENI. Trimming shortened V by 0 bases and J by 5 bases, and 5 bases separated the two germline ends. The CDR3 covers 13 residues. CDR3 protein: CASSPPGHNEQFF. DNA of the CDR3: TGTGCCAGCTCACCACCGGGGCACAATGAGCAGTTCTTC.

This sequence joins TRBV20-1 and TRBJ2-2, with 8 bases aligning to TRBD2. The CDR3 contains 15 residues. The ends lost 3 bases at V and 5 bases at J; junction bases unmatched: 8. CDR1 is DFQATT and CDR2 is SNEGSKA in the germline V gene (reference sequence). CDR3 coding DNA: TGCAGTGCTAGTTTTACCGGGAGGGGTACCGGGGAGCTGTTTTTT. Its translation: CSASFTGRGTGELFF.

The chain uses TRBV5-6 and TRBJ1-4; the D gene is possibly TRBD1 (5 bases). CDR3 length equals 15 residues. V was cut by 0 bases and J by 6 bases, with 12 bases left in between. Germline assignment: CDR1 SGHDT and CDR2 YYEEEE. CDR3 amino acids: CASSLEQVADEKLFF. The CDR3 bases are TGTGCCAGCAGCTTGGAACAGGTAGCGGATGAAAAACTGTTTTTT.

The genes are TRBV9 and TRBJ1-1; TRBD1 might be the D (5 bases). The germline V gene has CDR1 SGDLS and CDR2 YYNGEE. V lost 0 bases, J lost 1 base, and 10 bases lay in between. The length of the CDR3 is 15 residues. CDR3 residues: CASSVDPTANTEAFF. CDR3 sequence (DNA): TGTGCCAGCAGCGTAGATCCGACAGCGAACACTGAAGCTTTCTTT. The full variable domain, completed using reference TRBV9 and TRBJ1-1, is DSGVTQTPKHLITATGQRVTLRCSPRSGDLSVYWYQQSLDQGLQFLIQYYNGEERAKGNILERFSAQQFPDLHSELNLSSLELGDSALYFCASSVDPTANTEAFFGQGTRLTVV.

The chain recombines TRBV12-3 or TRBV12-4 with TRBJ1-2; possibly TRBD1 for D (5 bases). Trimming stripped 7 bases from V and 4 bases from J, with 13 bases between. The CDR3 is made up of 13 amino acids. DNA of the CDR3: TGTGCCAGCATACTCCGGGACTCCTATGGCTACACCTTC. The encoded protein is CASILRDSYGYTF.

The chain recombines TRBV5-3 with TRBJ2-2; TRBD2 aligns across 7 bases. TRBV5-3 is an ORF, with its function uncertain. The CDR3 is 16 amino acids. V was clipped by 0 bases and J by 0 bases; unmatched bases: 2. The CDR3 reads CARSLGSGTNTGELFF. CDR3 nucleotides: TGTGCCAGAAGCTTGGGGAGCGGGACGAACACCGGGGAGCTGTTTTTT.

CDR3: CASSQDLGWSAINEKLFF. CDR3 sequence (DNA): TGCGCCAGCAGCCAAGATCTCGGTTGGAGCGCCATTAATGAAAAACTGTTTTTT. The chain has TRBV4-3 and TRBJ1-4; unclear D gene. Trimming cost V 0 bases and J 4 bases, with 18 bases left between them. The CDR3 is 18 residues long. The germline V gene encodes CDR1 LGHNA and CDR2 YSLEER.

The chain employs TRBV4-3 and TRBJ2-1; TRBD1 agrees at 7 bases. V shed 5 bases, J shed 6 bases, and the junction held 16 bases outside the gene matches. Looked up from germline, CDR1 is LGHNA and CDR2 is YSLEER. This CDR3 has 17 amino acids. CDR3 nucleotides: TGCGCCAGCAGCTATCAATGGCAAGGGGGCGCATTCAATGAGCAGTTCTTC. Protein product: CASSYQWQGGAFNEQFF.

This clone appeared once. V and J are TRBV6-5 and TRBJ2-7; TRBD1 matches at 7 bases. Germline-derived CDR1 and CDR2 are MNHEY and SVGAGI. The length of the CDR3 is 15 residues. V lost 6 bases, J lost 0 bases, and 8 bases stayed unmatched. The CDR3 nucleotides read TGTGCCAGCAGGGGTGAGACAGGGAGCTCCTACGAGCAGTACTTC. This gives the protein CASRGETGSSYEQYF.

The genes are TRBV7-2 and TRBJ1-2, with TRBD1 as a possible D gene (5 bases). V was clipped by 10 bases and J by 1 base, with 16 bases between them. The CDR3 has 14 amino acids. Germline CDR1 SGHTA, CDR2 FQGNSA. The CDR3 here is CATTTGSLNYGYTF. The CDR3 DNA reads as TGTGCCACGACCACAGGAAGCCTTAACTATGGCTACACCTTC.

This rearrangement joins TRBV29-1 to TRBJ1-1, with 11 positions matching TRBD1. Per germline, CDR1 SQVTM and CDR2 ANQGSEA. V shed 4 bases, J shed 3 bases, and the junction held 13 bases outside the gene matches. The CDR3 has 17 residues. The chain's CDR3 is CSVVRGPGQGEYTEAFF. The CDR3 bases are TGCAGCGTTGTAAGGGGCCCGGGACAGGGGGAGTACACTGAAGCTTTCTTT. The full variable domain, with the rest looked up from reference TRBV29-1 and TRBJ1-1, is SAVISQKPSRDICQRGTSLTIQCQVDSQVTMMFWYRQQPGQSLTLIATANQGSEATYESGFVIDKFPISRPNLTFSTLTVSNMSPEDSSIYLCSVVRGPGQGEYTEAFFGQGTRLTVV.

The chain couples TRBV20-1 to TRBJ1-4, with D unclear. V was clipped by 6 bases and J by 10 bases, with 12 bases between them. Germline V gene data show CDR1 as DFQATT and CDR2 as SNEGSKA (reference sequence). The CDR3 has 11 amino acids. The CDR3, as DNA: TGCAGTGCCCCCACGTCGGGAAAACTGTTTTTT. Translation gives CSAPTSGKLFF.

The chain recombines TRBV6-5 with TRBJ2-7; 9 nucleotides match TRBD1. CDR1 and CDR2 (germline): MNHEY, SVGAGI. The CDR3 runs to 15 residues. The junction had 10 bases not matched to a gene; V was cut back by 6 bases and J by 4 bases. Here the CDR3 DNA reads TGTGCCAGCAGGGATCCCGGGACAGGGCGTTACGAGCAGTACTTC. Translating it yields CASRDPGTGRYEQYF.